This T cell receptor (beta chain) was captured in a study of blood T cell repertoires in COVID-19. Study-wide background: Italy, Spain and the United States were the sources of the convalescent and acute COVID-19 samples. Sources were T cells, B-cell-depleted T cells, or PBMCs; the material itself was cDNA or gDNA.

The authors' processing: Amplification with reference gene primers provided the estimates of nucleated cell counts. Sequencing used immunoSEQ multiplex PCR; TCRdb keeps in-frame clones, though not all of them. The V and J calls and the clone size are those of that table, but D and trimming were determined from the DNA. Here the sample spans around 80,000 clones, roughly 90% being singletons. The CDR3 loop spans 14 amino acids. V was cut by 4 bases and J by 6 bases, with 15 bases left in between. Germline CDR1 is SGHVS and CDR2 is FQNEAQ. This receptor was obtained from a human donor in a cohort sampled during active COVID-19. The V and J genes are TRBV7-8 and TRBJ1-1; D not certain. The sample was peripheral blood. CDR3 in DNA: TGTGCCAGCAGCTCCAACCTCAGATCCCCTGAAGCTTTCTTT. It codes for CASSSNLRSPEAFF.